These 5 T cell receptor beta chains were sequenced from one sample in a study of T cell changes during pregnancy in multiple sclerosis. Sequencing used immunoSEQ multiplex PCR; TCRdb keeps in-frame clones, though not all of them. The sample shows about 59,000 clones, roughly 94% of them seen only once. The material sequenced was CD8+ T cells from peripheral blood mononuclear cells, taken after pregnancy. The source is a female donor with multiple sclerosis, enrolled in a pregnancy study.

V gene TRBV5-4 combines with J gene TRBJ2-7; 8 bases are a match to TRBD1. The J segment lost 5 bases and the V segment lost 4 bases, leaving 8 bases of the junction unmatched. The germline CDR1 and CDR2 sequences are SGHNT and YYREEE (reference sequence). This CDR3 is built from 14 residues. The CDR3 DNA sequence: TGTGCCAGCAGCCCCTGGACAGGGACCCACGAGCAGTACTTC. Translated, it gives CASSPWTGTHEQYF.

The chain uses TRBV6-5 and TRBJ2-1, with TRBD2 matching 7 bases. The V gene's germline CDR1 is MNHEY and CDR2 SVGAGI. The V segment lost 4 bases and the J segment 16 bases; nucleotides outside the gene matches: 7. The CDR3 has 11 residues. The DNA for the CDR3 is TGTGCCAGCAGTTTCAGCGGGGATAGCTTCTTC. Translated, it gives CASSFSGDSFF.

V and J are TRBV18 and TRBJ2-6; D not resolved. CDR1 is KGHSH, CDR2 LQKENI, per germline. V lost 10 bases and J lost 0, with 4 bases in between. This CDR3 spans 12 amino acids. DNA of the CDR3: TGTGCCACCCTCTCTGGGGCCAACGTCCTGACTTTC. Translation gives CATLSGANVLTF. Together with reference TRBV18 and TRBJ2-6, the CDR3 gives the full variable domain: NAGVMQNPRHLVRRRGQEARLRCSPMKGHSHVYWYRQLPEEGLKFMVYLQKENIIDESGMPKERFSAEFPKEGPSILRIQQVVRGDSAAYFCATLSGANVLTFGAGSRLTVL.

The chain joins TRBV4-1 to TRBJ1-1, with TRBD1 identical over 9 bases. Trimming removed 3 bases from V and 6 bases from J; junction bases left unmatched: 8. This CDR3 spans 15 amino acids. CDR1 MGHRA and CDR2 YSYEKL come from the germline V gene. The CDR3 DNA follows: TGCGCCAGCAGCCAGACGACAGGGGGAGGCGCTGAAGCTTTCTTT. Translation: CASSQTTGGGAEAFF.

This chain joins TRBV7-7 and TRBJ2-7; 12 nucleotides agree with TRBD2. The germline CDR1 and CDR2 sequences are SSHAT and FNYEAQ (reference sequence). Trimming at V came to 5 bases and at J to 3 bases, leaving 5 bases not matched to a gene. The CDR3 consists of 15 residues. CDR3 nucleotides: TGTGCCAGCAGCCTCGGACTAGCGGGATACTACGAGCAGTACTTC. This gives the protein CASSLGLAGYYEQYF.